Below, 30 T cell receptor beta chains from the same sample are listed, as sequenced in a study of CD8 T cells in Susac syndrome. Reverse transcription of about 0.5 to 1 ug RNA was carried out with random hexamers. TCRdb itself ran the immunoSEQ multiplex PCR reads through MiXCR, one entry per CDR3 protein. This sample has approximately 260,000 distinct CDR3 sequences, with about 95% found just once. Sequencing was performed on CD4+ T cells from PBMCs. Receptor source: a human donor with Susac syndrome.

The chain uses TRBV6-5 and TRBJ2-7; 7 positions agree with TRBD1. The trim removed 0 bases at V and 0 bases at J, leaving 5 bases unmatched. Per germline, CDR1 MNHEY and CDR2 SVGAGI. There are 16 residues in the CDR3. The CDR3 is CASSYSSGGSSYEQYF. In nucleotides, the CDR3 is TGTGCCAGCAGTTACTCGTCAGGGGGAAGCTCCTACGAGCAGTACTTC.

This CDR3 is CAWSGALSGRGTQYF. The CDR3, as DNA: TGTGCCTGGAGTGGGGCTCTGAGCGGGAGGGGGACCCAGTACTTC. The genes are TRBV30 and TRBJ2-5; 10 bases align to TRBD2. There are 15 residues in the CDR3. Losses at the gene ends were 1 base for V and 7 bases for J; bases not matched to a gene: 9. The germline V gene encodes CDR1 GTSNPN and CDR2 SVGIG (reference sequence).

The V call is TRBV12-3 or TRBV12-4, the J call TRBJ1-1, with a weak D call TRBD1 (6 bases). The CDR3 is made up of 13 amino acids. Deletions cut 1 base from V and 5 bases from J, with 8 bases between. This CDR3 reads CASSLVQGTEAFF. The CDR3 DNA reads TGTGCCAGCAGTTTAGTCCAGGGGACTGAAGCTTTCTTT.

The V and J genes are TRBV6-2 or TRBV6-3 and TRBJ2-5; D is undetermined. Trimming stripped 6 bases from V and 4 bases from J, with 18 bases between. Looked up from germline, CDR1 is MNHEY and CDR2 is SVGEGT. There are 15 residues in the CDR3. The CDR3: CASRTPTPGSETQYF. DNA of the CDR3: TGTGCCAGCAGAACACCCACCCCTGGGTCAGAGACCCAGTACTTC.

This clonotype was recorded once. CDR3 sequence (DNA): TGCAGTACCCGGGACCGGTCCTACGAGCAGTACTTC. It yields the protein CSTRDRSYEQYF. This chain links TRBV29-1 with TRBJ2-7, with D possibly being TRBD1 or TRBD2 (5 bases each). Germline CDR1 and CDR2: SQVTM and ANQGSEA. CDR3 length: 12 amino acids.

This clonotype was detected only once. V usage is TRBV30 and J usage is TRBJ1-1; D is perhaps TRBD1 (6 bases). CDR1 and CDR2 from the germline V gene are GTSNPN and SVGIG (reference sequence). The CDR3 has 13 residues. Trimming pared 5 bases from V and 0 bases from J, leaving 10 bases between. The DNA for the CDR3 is TGTGCCTGGTCCAGGGGACTGAACACTGAAGCTTTCTTT. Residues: CAWSRGLNTEAFF. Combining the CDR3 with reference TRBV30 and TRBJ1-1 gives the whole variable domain SQTIHQWPATLVQPVGSPLSLECTVEGTSNPNLYWYRQAAGRGLQLLFYSVGIGQISSEVPQNLSASRPQDRQFILSSKKLLLSDSGFYLCAWSRGLNTEAFFGQGTRLTVV.

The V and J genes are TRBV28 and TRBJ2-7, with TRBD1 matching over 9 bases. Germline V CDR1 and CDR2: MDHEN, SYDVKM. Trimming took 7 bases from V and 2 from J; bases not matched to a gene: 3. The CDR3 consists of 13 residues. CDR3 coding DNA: TGTGCCAGCATCCGACAGGGGGCCTACGAGCAGTACTTC. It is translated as CASIRQGAYEQYF.

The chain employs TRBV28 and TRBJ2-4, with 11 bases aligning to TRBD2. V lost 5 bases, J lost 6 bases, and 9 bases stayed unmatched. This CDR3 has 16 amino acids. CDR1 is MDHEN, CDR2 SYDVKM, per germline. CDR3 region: CASSVAGGRLGNIQYF. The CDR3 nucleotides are TGTGCCAGCAGTGTAGCGGGAGGGCGTCTTGGAAACATTCAGTACTTC.

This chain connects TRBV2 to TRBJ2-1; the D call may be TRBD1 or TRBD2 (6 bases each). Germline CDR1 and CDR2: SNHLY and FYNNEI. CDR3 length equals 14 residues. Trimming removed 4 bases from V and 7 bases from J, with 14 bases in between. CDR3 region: CASSVGGPGNEQFF. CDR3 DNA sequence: TGTGCCAGCAGTGTGGGGGGCCCGGGGAATGAGCAGTTCTTC.

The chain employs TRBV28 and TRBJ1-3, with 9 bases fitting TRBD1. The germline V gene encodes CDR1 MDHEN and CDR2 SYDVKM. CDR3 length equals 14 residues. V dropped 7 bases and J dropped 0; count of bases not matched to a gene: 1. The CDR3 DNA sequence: TGTGCCAGCACGGACAGGGGCTCTGGAAACACCATATATTTT. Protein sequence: CASTDRGSGNTIYF.

The CDR3 DNA sequence: TGTGCCAGCAGCTACGCAGGGGTGAACACTGAAGCTTTCTTT. This encodes CASSYAGVNTEAFF. The V gene is TRBV7-9, the J gene TRBJ1-1, with TRBD1 as a possible D gene (6 bases). CDR1 and CDR2 from the germline V gene are SEHNR and FQNEAQ (reference sequence). The CDR3 loop spans 14 amino acids. V gave up 4 bases and J gave up 0 bases, with 9 bases separating them.

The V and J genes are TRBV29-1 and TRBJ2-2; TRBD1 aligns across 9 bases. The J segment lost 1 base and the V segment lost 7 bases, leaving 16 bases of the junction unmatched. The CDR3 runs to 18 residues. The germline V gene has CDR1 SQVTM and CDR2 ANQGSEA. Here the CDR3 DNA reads TGCAGCGCAACATCGAGAATTTTGGGACAGGGGAACACCGGGGAGCTGTTTTTT. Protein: CSATSRILGQGNTGELFF.

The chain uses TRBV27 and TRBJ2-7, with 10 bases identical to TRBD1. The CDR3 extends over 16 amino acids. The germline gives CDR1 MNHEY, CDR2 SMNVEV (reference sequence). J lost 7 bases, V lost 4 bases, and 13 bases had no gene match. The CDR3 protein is CASSSEGQGSRGEQYF. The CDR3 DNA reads TGTGCCAGCAGTTCAGAGGGACAGGGGTCGAGGGGGGAGCAGTACTTC.

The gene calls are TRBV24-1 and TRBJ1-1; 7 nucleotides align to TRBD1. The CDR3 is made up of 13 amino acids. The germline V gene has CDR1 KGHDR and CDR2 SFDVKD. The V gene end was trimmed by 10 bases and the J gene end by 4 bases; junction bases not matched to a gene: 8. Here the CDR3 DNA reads TGTGCCACAAAGAACAGGGGCAGCACTGAAGCTTTCTTT. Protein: CATKNRGSTEAFF.

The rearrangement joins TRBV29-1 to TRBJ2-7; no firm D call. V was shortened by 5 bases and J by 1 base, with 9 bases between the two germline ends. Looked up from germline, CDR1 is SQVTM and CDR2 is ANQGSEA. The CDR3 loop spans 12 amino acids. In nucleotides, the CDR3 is TGCAGCGTTTCCAGTGGATCCTACGAGCAGTACTTC. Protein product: CSVSSGSYEQYF.

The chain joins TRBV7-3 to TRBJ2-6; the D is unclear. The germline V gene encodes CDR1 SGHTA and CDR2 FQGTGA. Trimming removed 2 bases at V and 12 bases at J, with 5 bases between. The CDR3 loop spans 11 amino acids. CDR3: CASSLDRVLTF. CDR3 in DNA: TGTGCCAGCAGCTTAGACCGCGTCCTGACTTTC. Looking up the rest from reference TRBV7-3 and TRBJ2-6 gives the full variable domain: GAGVSQTPSNKVTEKGKYVELRCDPISGHTALYWYRQSLGQGPEFLIYFQGTGAADDSGLPNDRFFAVRPEGSVSTLKIQRTERGDSAVYLCASSLDRVLTFGAGSRLTVL.

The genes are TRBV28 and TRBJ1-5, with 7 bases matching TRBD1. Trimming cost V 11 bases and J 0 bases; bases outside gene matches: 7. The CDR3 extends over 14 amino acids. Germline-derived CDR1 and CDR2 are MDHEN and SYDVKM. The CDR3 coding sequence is TGTGCCGGACACAGGGGAAATAGCAATCAGCCCCAGCATTTT. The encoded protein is CAGHRGNSNQPQHF. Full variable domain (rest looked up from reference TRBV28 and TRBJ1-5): DVKVTQSSRYLVKRTGEKVFLECVQDMDHENMFWYRQDPGLGLRLIYFSYDVKMKEKGDIPEGYSVSREKKERFSLILESASTNQTSMYLCAGHRGNSNQPQHFGDGTRLSIL.

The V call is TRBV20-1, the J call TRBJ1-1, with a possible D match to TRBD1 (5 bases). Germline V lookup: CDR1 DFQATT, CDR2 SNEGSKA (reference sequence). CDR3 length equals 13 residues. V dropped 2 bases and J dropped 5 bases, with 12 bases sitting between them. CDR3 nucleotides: TGCAGTGCTAGACGTCAGGGAGGAACTGAAGCTTTCTTT. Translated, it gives CSARRQGGTEAFF.

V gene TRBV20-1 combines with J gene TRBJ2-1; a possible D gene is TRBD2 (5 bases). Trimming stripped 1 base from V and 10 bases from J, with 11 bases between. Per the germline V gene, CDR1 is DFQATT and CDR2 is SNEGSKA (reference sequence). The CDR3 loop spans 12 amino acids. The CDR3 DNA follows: TGCAGTGCTAGAGGTGGAGGTTGGGAGCAGTTCTTC. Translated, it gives CSARGGGWEQFF.

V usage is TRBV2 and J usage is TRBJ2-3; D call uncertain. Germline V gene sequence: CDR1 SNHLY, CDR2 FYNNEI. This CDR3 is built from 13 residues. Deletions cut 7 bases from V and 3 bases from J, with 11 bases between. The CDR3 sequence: CASKTTATDTQYF. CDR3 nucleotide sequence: TGTGCCAGCAAGACCACTGCAACAGATACGCAGTATTTT.

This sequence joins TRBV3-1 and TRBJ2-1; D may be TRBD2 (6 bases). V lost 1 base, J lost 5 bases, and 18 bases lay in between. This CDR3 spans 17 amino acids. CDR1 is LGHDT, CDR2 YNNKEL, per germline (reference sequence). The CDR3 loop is CASSQVGSLAEDNEQFF. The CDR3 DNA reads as TGTGCCAGCAGCCAAGTTGGGTCACTAGCAGAAGACAATGAGCAGTTCTTC.

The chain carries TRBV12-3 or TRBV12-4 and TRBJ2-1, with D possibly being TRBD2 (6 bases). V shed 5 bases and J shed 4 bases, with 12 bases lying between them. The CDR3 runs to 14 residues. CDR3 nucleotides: TGTGCCAGCAGTGCCCGGACTATTTACAATGAGCAGTTCTTC. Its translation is CASSARTIYNEQFF.

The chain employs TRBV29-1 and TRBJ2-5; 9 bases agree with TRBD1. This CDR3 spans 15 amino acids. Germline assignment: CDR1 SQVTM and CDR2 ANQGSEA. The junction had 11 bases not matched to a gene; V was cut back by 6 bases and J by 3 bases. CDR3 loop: CSVSWWTGVEETQYF. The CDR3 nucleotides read TGCAGCGTGAGTTGGTGGACAGGGGTAGAAGAGACCCAGTACTTC.

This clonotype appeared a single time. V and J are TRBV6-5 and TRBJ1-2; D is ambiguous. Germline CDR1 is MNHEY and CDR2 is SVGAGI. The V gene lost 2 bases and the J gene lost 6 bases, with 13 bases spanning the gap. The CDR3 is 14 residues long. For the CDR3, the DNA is TGTGCCAGCAGTTACGGGGTTAGTGGGAATGGCTACACCTTC. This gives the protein CASSYGVSGNGYTF.

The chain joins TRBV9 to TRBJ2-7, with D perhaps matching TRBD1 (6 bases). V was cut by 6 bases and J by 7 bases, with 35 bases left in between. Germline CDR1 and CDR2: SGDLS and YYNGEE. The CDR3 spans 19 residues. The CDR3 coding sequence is TGTGCCAGCACTCGCCTACCTTTGGACAGCCAAAGAAACCTCTTGGAGCAGTACTTC. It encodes CASTRLPLDSQRNLLEQYF.

The CDR3 DNA sequence: TGCAGTGCTAGGGGGCCCGGGACAGATGGACTCGGGGGCTACACCTTC. Translating gives CSARGPGTDGLGGYTF. The chain employs TRBV20-1 and TRBJ1-2; the match to TRBD1 covers 7 bases. This CDR3 is 16 amino acids long. CDR1 is DFQATT, CDR2 SNEGSKA, per germline (reference sequence). With V trimmed by 3 bases and J by 8 bases, 18 bases remained unmatched.

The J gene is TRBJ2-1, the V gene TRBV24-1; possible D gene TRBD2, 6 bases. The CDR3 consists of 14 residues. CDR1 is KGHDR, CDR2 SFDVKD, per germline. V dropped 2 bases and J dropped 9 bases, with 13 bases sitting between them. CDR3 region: CATSDSWGGVEQFF. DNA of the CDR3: TGTGCCACCAGTGATTCGTGGGGAGGCGTTGAGCAGTTCTTC.

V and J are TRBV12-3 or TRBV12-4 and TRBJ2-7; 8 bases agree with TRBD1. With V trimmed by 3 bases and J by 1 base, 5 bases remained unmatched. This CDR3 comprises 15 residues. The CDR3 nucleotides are TGTGCCAGCAGTTTTGGGACAGGACTTTCCTACGAGCAGTACTTC. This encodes CASSFGTGLSYEQYF.

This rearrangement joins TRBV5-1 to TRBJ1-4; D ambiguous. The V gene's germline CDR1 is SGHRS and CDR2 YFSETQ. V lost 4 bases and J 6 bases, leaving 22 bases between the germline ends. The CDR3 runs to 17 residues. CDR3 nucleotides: TGCGCCAGCAGCCCACTTCCATTTCCGGGAAACTATGAAAAACTGTTTTTT. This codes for CASSPLPFPGNYEKLFF.

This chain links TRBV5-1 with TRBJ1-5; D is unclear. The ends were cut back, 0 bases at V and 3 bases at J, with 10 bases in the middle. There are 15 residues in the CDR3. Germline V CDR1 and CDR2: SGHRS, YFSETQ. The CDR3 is CASSLDGRLNQPQHF. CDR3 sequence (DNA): TGCGCCAGCAGCTTGGACGGAAGACTCAATCAGCCCCAGCATTTT.